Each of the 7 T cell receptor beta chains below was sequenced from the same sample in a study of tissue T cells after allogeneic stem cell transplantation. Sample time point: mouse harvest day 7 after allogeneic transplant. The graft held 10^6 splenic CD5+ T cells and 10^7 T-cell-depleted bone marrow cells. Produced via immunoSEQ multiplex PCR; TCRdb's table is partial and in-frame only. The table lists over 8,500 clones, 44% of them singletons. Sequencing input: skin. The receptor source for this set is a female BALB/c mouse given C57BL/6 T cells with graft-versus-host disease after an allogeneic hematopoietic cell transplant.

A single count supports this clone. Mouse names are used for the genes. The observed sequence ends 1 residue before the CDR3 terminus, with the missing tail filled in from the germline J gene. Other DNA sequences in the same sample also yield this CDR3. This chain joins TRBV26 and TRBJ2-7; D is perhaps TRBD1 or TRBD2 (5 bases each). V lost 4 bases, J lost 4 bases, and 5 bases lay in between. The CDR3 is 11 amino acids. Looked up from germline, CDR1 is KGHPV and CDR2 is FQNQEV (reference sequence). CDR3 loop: CASSRGYEQYF. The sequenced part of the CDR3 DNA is TGTGCCAGCAGTCGGGGGTATGAACAGTAC.

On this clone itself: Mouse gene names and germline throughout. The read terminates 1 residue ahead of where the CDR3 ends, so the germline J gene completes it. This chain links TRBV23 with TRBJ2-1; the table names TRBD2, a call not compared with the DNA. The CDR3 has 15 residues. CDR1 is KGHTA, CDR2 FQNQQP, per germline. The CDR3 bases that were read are TGCTCCAGCAGTCAATCGCTGGGGAGGGATGCTGAGCAGTTC. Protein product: CSSSQSLGRDAEQF. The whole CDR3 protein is CSSSQSLGRDAEQFF.

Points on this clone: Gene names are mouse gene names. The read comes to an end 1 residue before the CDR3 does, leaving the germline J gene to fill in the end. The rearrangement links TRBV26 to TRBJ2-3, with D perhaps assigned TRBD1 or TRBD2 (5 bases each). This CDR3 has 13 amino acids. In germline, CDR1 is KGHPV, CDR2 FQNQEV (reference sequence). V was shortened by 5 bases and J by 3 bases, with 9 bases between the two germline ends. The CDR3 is CASSMGRAETLYF. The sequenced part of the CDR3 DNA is TGTGCCAGCAGTATGGGACGGGCAGAAACGCTGTAT.

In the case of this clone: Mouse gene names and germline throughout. The CDR3 protein is CASSQVGIQDTQYF. The CDR3 bases that were read are TGTGCCAGCAGCCAAGTAGGGATCCAAGACACCCAGTAC. The chain employs TRBV5 and TRBJ2-5; D not resolved. The read terminates 1 residue ahead of where the CDR3 ends, so the germline J gene completes it. Germline V gene lookup returns CDR1 LGHNA and CDR2 YNLKQL (reference sequence). The CDR3 covers 14 residues. V lost 1 base to trimming and J lost 2 bases, with 7 bases between them.

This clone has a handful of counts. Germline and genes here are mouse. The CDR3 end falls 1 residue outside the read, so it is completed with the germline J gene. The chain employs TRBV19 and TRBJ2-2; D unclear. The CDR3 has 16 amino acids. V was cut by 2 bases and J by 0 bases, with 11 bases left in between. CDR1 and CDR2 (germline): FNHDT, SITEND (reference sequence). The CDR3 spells CASSMAPLANTGQLYF. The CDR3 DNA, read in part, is TGTGCCAGCAGTATGGCCCCGTTAGCAAACACCGGGCAGCTCTAC.

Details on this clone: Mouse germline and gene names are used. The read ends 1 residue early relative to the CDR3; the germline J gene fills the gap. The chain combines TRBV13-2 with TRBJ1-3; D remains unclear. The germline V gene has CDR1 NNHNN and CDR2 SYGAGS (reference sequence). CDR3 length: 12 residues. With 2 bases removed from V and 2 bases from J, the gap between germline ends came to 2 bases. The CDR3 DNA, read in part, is TGTGCCAGCGGTGAGACTGGAAATACGCTCTAT. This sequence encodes CASGETGNTLY. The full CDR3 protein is CASGETGNTLYF.

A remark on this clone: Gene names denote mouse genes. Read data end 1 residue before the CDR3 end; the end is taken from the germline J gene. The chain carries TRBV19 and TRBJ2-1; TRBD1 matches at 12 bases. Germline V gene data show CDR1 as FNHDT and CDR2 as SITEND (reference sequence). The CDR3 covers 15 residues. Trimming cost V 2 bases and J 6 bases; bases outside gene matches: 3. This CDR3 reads CASSIRDRGLAEQFF. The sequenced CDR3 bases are TGTGCCAGCAGTATCCGGGACAGGGGGCTTGCTGAGCAGTTC.